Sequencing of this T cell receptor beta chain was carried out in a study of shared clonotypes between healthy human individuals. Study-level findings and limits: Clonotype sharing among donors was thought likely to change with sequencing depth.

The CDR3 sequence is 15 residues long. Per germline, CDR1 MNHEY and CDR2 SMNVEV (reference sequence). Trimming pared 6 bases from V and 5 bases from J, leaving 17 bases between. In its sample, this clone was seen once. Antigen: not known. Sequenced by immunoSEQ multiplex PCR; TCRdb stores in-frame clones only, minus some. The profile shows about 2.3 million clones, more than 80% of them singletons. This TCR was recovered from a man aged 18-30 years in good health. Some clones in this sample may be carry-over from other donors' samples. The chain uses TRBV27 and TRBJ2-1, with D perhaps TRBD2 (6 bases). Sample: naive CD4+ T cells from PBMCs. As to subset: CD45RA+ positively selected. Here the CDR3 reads CASRGVGTADNEQFF. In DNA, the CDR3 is TGTGCCAGCAGGGGGGTCGGGACTGCTGACAATGAGCAGTTCTTC.